What follows describes a single T cell receptor (beta chain). TCRdb reprocessed the 5' RACE reads via MiXCR and lists one record per CDR3 protein. The table has around 250,000 distinct CDR3 sequences, less than 9% seen once. The data were taken from a study of T cells after yellow fever vaccination. Study-level information: SMART-Seq v4 Ultra Low Input prepared libraries from low-cell fractions.

V lost 3 bases to trimming and J lost 5 bases, with 17 bases between them. This CDR3 contains 16 residues. Germline CDR1 reads LNHDA; CDR2 reads SQIVND (reference sequence). The sample was CD4+ T cells sorted from PBMCs, taken 15 days after the yellow fever booster vaccination. This clonotype was obtained from a man younger than 40 who received the YFV17D yellow fever vaccine. The genes are TRBV19 and TRBJ1-5; TRBD1 is a possible D gene (5 bases). CDR3 sequence reads: CASSIGSGGRDQPQHF. Here the CDR3 DNA reads TGTGCCAGTAGTATTGGGAGTGGGGGTCGGGATCAGCCCCAGCATTTT.